What follows are 16 T cell receptor beta chains derived from one specimen sequenced in a study of cytomegalovirus exposure and HLA in healthy donors. The PCR was carried out with 60 Vbeta primers and 13 Jbeta primers. Profiling relied on immunoSEQ multiplex PCR, and the TCRdb table lists in-frame clones only, not all of them. The sample lists about 98,000 clones, roughly three quarters occurring once. Sample: PBMCs. The source of these receptors is a man between 40 and 49 years old in good health and CMV-seronegative.

This chain joins TRBV30 and TRBJ1-1, with 7 nucleotides matching TRBD1. This CDR3 is built from 14 residues. V was clipped by 6 bases and J by 5 bases; unmatched bases: 12. Germline CDR1 is GTSNPN and CDR2 is SVGIG (reference sequence). CDR3 sequence: CACLMTGLFTEAFF. CDR3 nucleotide sequence: TGTGCCTGCTTAATGACAGGGCTATTTACTGAAGCTTTCTTT.

The rearrangement joins TRBV6-5 to TRBJ1-2; 7 bases agree with TRBD1. Germline V gene sequence: CDR1 MNHEY, CDR2 SVGAGI. The CDR3 is 14 residues long. The ends lost 2 bases at V and 0 bases at J; junction bases unmatched: 0. For the CDR3, the DNA is TGTGCCAGCAGTTACAGGGGGCCTAACTATGGCTACACCTTC. Translated, it gives CASSYRGPNYGYTF.

V usage is TRBV5-8 and J usage is TRBJ1-5; maybe TRBD1 (5 bases). CDR1 and CDR2 from the germline V gene are SGHTS and YDEGEE. There are 13 residues in the CDR3. Trimming took off 0 bases at V and 10 bases at J, with 11 bases between the two ends. The CDR3 region has the DNA TGTGCCAGCAGCTTGGGGGGCGCGGAACCCCAGCATTTT. It is translated as CASSLGGAEPQHF.

The chain uses TRBV5-1 and TRBJ2-1; D perhaps matches TRBD1 (5 bases). The germline V and J ends were trimmed by 3 bases and 1 base, with 17 bases remaining between them. CDR3 length: 17 amino acids. Per the germline V gene, CDR1 is SGHRS and CDR2 is YFSETQ. The CDR3 protein is CASSSALTVLSYNEQFF. In nucleotides, the CDR3 is TGCGCCAGCAGCTCGGCCTTGACAGTTCTTTCCTACAATGAGCAGTTCTTC.

The rearrangement links TRBV6-6 to TRBJ2-7; perhaps TRBD1 as D (5 bases). Germline loops: CDR1 MNHNY, CDR2 SVGAGI (reference sequence). This CDR3 is 14 amino acids long. Trimming stripped 0 bases from V and 5 bases from J, with 11 bases between. CDR3 in amino acids: CASSYSQGSNEQYF. Here the CDR3 DNA reads TGTGCCAGCAGTTACTCTCAGGGATCTAACGAGCAGTACTTC.

The rearrangement joins TRBV5-8 to TRBJ1-2; D might be TRBD1 (5 bases). The CDR3 loop spans 14 amino acids. Germline V gene sequence: CDR1 SGHTS, CDR2 YDEGEE. Trimming left V 3 bases short and J 4 bases short, with 13 bases between. The CDR3 protein is CASSSSGRAYGYTF. CDR3 coding DNA: TGTGCCAGCAGCTCCTCGGGCAGGGCCTATGGCTACACCTTC.

This chain links TRBV19 with TRBJ2-1; 9 nucleotides line up with TRBD1. CDR3 size: 15 residues. The ends lost 3 bases at V and 8 bases at J; junction bases unmatched: 8. CDR1 and CDR2 from the germline V gene are LNHDA and SQIVND (reference sequence). The CDR3 spells CASSISGTGRHEQFF. The CDR3 region has the DNA TGTGCCAGTAGTATCTCAGGGACAGGGAGACATGAGCAGTTCTTC.

The chain links TRBV19 to TRBJ2-1; tentatively, D is TRBD2 (7 bases). Trimming pared 1 base from V and 0 bases from J, leaving 19 bases between. Germline CDR1 reads LNHDA; CDR2 reads SQIVND (reference sequence). This CDR3 has 19 residues. The CDR3: CASSIGGGPGGPSYNEQFF. For the CDR3, the DNA is TGTGCCAGTAGTATAGGAGGGGGGCCCGGGGGGCCCTCCTACAATGAGCAGTTCTTC.

V is TRBV11-3 and J is TRBJ2-5; 11 positions agree with TRBD1. This CDR3 has 15 amino acids. V gave up 5 bases and J gave up 2 bases; unmatched junction bases: 4. CDR1 and CDR2 (germline): SGHNT, YENEEA. The CDR3 DNA follows: TGTGCCAGCAGCCTGGGACAGGGGGTACAAGAGACCCAGTACTTC. The encoded protein is CASSLGQGVQETQYF.

In this sample, this clone turned up a few times. The chain's CDR3 is CASSQNRETNEKLFF. CDR3 nucleotide sequence: TGTGCCAGCAGCCAAAACAGGGAGACTAATGAAAAACTGTTTTTT. The rearrangement links TRBV14 to TRBJ1-4; tentative D call: TRBD1 (6 bases). V was clipped by 2 bases and J by 2 bases, with 9 bases between them. There are 15 residues in the CDR3. Germline CDR1 and CDR2: SGHDN and FVKESK.

The rearrangement joins TRBV6-1 to TRBJ1-1, with TRBD1 matching over 9 bases. Unmatched junction bases numbered 7, after V lost 4 bases and J lost 10 bases. The CDR3 is made up of 13 amino acids. Germline CDR1 reads MNHNS; CDR2 reads SASEGT. The CDR3 bases are TGTGCCAGCAGTGGGACAGGGGAGATCGGAGCTTTCTTT. Residues: CASSGTGEIGAFF.

Points on this clone: The junction and the germline gene differ at one end; a read error may be behind it. This chain uses TRBV5-4 with TRBJ1-2; weak D call: TRBD1 (6 bases). Per germline, CDR1 SGHNT and CDR2 YYREEE (reference sequence). The CDR3 is 16 residues long. The CDR3 spells CASSRIPTGKVGGYAF. The CDR3 bases are TGTGCCAGCAGCCGTATACCAACAGGGAAAGTAGGAGGCTACGCCTTC.

V gene TRBV5-5 combines with J gene TRBJ1-1; 9 bases map to TRBD1. Trimming took 4 bases from V and 3 from J; bases not matched to a gene: 19. There are 19 residues in the CDR3. Per the germline V gene, CDR1 is SGHKS and CDR2 is YYEKEE (reference sequence). CDR3 amino acids: CASSRVNRDRVLGDTEAFF. For the CDR3, the DNA is TGTGCCAGCAGCAGAGTGAACCGGGACAGGGTTTTAGGGGACACTGAAGCTTTCTTT.

The V and J genes are TRBV5-6 and TRBJ1-5, with D unresolved. This CDR3 contains 12 residues. V dropped 0 bases and J dropped 7 bases, with 5 bases sitting between them. Germline V gene sequence: CDR1 SGHDT, CDR2 YYEEEE. The CDR3 coding sequence is TGTGCCAGCAGCTTGGGAGTCCAGCCCCAGCATTTT. It translates to CASSLGVQPQHF.

The rearrangement links TRBV4-1 to TRBJ1-5; D is unresolved. Trimming removed 2 bases at V and 1 base at J, with 3 bases between. CDR1 and CDR2 from the germline V gene are MGHRA and YSYEKL. The CDR3 is 13 residues long. The CDR3 DNA reads TGCGCCAGCAGCCAACAGAGCAATCAGCCCCAGCATTTT. Translated: CASSQQSNQPQHF.

J is TRBJ1-1 and V is TRBV15, with D unresolved. CDR3 length: 12 residues. Deletions cut 3 bases from V and 1 base from J, with 3 bases between. Germline V gives CDR1 LNHNV, CDR2 YYDKDF (reference sequence). The CDR3 spells CATSSRNTEAFF. As DNA, the CDR3 is TGTGCCACCAGCAGCCGGAACACTGAAGCTTTCTTT. The full variable domain, its missing parts supplied by reference TRBV15 and TRBJ1-1, is DAMVIQNPRYQVTQFGKPVTLSCSQTLNHNVMYWYQQKSSQAPKLLFHYYDKDFNNEADTPDNFQSRRPNTSFCFLDIRSPGLGDTAMYLCATSSRNTEAFFGQGTRLTVV.